The 3 T cell receptor beta chains given below trace back to one sample, sequenced in a study of cytomegalovirus exposure and HLA in healthy donors. Primers: 60 Vbeta forward and 13 Jbeta reverse. Clones were sequenced by immunoSEQ multiplex PCR, and TCRdb holds only the in-frame ones, with some missing. The profile shows 95,000 to 150,000 clones, 74% of them singletons. Sequenced sample: PBMCs. These receptors were collected from a man aged 40-55 years in good health and CMV-seropositive.

The gene calls are TRBV9 and TRBJ1-2; 7 bases fit TRBD1. The CDR3 loop spans 16 amino acids. J lost 1 base, V lost 4 bases, and 10 bases had no gene match. Germline CDR1 reads SGDLS; CDR2 reads YYNGEE. The CDR3 DNA sequence: TGTGCCAGCAGCCCCTTCGACAGGGTCGGTAACTATGGCTACACCTTC. It codes for CASSPFDRVGNYGYTF.

The chain couples TRBV28 to TRBJ1-2; D remains ambiguous. Trimming removed 5 bases from V and 4 bases from J, with 17 bases in between. Germline V gene data show CDR1 as MDHEN and CDR2 as SYDVKM. This CDR3 is built from 15 residues. The CDR3: CASSLSRRSVYGYTF. CDR3 DNA sequence: TGTGCCAGCAGTCTTTCTAGGAGGTCTGTCTATGGCTACACCTTC.

The rearrangement joins TRBV5-1 to TRBJ2-1; 14 nucleotides match TRBD2. Germline V gene sequence: CDR1 SGHRS, CDR2 YFSETQ. CDR3 length equals 18 residues. V trimming: 0 bases; J trimming: 4 bases; junction bases outside the gene matches: 6. The CDR3 DNA sequence: TGCGCCAGCAGCTTGGGAGGGACTAGCGGGAGCCGGTACAATGAGCAGTTCTTC. Its translation is CASSLGGTSGSRYNEQFF.